The next 27 T cell receptor beta chains were all read from a single sample in a study of low-dose radiotherapy and immunotherapy resistance in tumors. Gene-specific TRAV and TRBV primers were used for first-strand cDNA, covering alpha and beta chains. TCR amplification involved 20 PCR cycles with a constant-region primer and V-primer adapter. MiXCR, run by TCRdb on the reads, gives a single entry per CDR3 protein. The sample yields around 100,000 distinct CDR3 sequences, 20% seen once. Time point given: after trial treatment. Described treatment: LDRT plus nivolumab, ipilimumab, low-dose cyclophosphamide and aspirin (RACIN trial). The input for sequencing was PBMCs, taken after low-dose radiotherapy plus immunotherapy. These receptors came from a male donor with prostate cancer.

The sample holds many counts of this clonotype. At one boundary the junction diverges from the germline segment, which might be a read error. The chain uses TRBV6-6 and TRBJ2-7; D ambiguous. CDR3 length: 11 amino acids. Looked up from germline, CDR1 is MNHNY and CDR2 is SVGAGI (reference sequence). CDR3 loop: CASSYSDEQYF. The CDR3 DNA reads TGTGCCAGCAGTTACTCCGACGAGCAGTACTTC.

Worth noting for this clonotype: A far larger clone is just one base off, so this is likely a read error. V and J are TRBV16 and TRBJ1-1, with a possible D match to TRBD1 (5 bases). CDR1 is KGHSY, CDR2 FQNENV, per germline. The CDR3 length is 14 residues. CDR3 loop: CVSSLAGGDTEAFF. The CDR3 DNA sequence: TGTGTCAGCAGCTTGGCGGGGGGAGACACTGAAGCTTTCTTT.

A word on this clonotype: This could be a read error, since a much larger clone is one nucleotide away. Here the CDR3 DNA reads TGTGCCAGCAGCTCCACCGGGACAGGGAGGAATGGCTACACCTTC. Its protein product is CASSSTGTGRNGYTF. The chain joins TRBV7-9 to TRBJ1-2; TRBD1 agrees at 9 bases. The junction had 9 bases not matched to a gene; V was cut back by 4 bases and J by 6 bases. The length of the CDR3 is 15 residues. CDR1 and CDR2 (germline): SEHNR, FQNEAQ (reference sequence).

This clonotype was seen a handful of times. The chain uses TRBV24-1 and TRBJ2-5; D tentatively fits TRBD1 or TRBD2 (5 bases each). Trimming cost V 4 bases and J 1 base, with 12 bases left between them. The CDR3 is made up of 15 amino acids. CDR1 is KGHDR and CDR2 is SFDVKD in the germline V gene. The CDR3 here is CATSERGTRQETQYF. The CDR3 DNA sequence: TGTGCCACCAGTGAGAGGGGAACCCGCCAAGAGACCCAGTACTTC.

The rearrangement uses TRBV28 and TRBJ2-1; D remains ambiguous. In germline, CDR1 is MDHEN, CDR2 SYDVKM. CDR3 length equals 13 residues. The V gene lost 1 base and the J gene lost 7 bases, with 8 bases spanning the gap. This CDR3 is CASSLYAANEQFF. CDR3 sequence (DNA): TGTGCCAGCAGTTTATACGCGGCGAATGAGCAGTTCTTC. The whole variable domain, filled in from reference TRBV28 and TRBJ2-1, reads DVKVTQSSRYLVKRTGEKVFLECVQDMDHENMFWYRQDPGLGLRLIYFSYDVKMKEKGDIPEGYSVSREKKERFSLILESASTNQTSMYLCASSLYAANEQFFGPGTRLTVL.

This clonotype was observed many times. The chain employs TRBV15 and TRBJ2-3; no definite D call. Germline V gene sequence: CDR1 LNHNV, CDR2 YYDKDF (reference sequence). The ends were cut back, 0 bases at V and 6 bases at J, with 4 bases in the middle. The CDR3 loop spans 12 amino acids. The CDR3 DNA follows: TGTGCCACCAGCAGAGATCAGGATACGCAGTATTTT. Translation: CATSRDQDTQYF.

In its sample, this clonotype was seen many times. V usage is TRBV2 and J usage is TRBJ2-1; TRBD1 is a possible D gene (6 bases). The CDR3 length is 16 residues. In germline, CDR1 is SNHLY, CDR2 FYNNEI. Deletions cut 7 bases from V and 2 bases from J, with 18 bases between. The CDR3 loop is CASTRDGQGTYNEQFF. DNA for the CDR3: TGTGCCAGCACCCGTGACGGCCAGGGGACCTACAATGAGCAGTTCTTC.

The J gene is TRBJ1-4, the V gene TRBV28; tentative D call: TRBD1 (6 bases). CDR1 MDHEN and CDR2 SYDVKM come from the germline V gene. CDR3 length: 17 residues. Deletions cut 4 bases from V and 3 bases from J, with 18 bases between. CDR3 amino acids: CASSSPAGAQANEKLFF. CDR3 nucleotide sequence: TGTGCCAGCAGTTCGCCGGCGGGGGCGCAGGCTAATGAAAAACTGTTTTTT.

This chain joins TRBV28 and TRBJ2-7; TRBD2 matches 10 bases. CDR1 and CDR2 from the germline V gene are MDHEN and SYDVKM. Unmatched junction bases numbered 6, after V lost 6 bases and J lost 4 bases. The CDR3 runs 14 residues. Written as DNA, the CDR3 is TGTGCCAGCAGCCGCCAGCGGGGGGGGTACGAGCAGTACTTC. It yields the protein CASSRQRGGYEQYF. Filled out from reference TRBV28 and TRBJ2-7, the complete variable domain reads DVKVTQSSRYLVKRTGEKVFLECVQDMDHENMFWYRQDPGLGLRLIYFSYDVKMKEKGDIPEGYSVSREKKERFSLILESASTNQTSMYLCASSRQRGGYEQYFGPGTRLTVT.

This clonotype was seen many times. This chain joins TRBV2 and TRBJ2-7; tentatively, D is TRBD2 (6 bases). Trimming took off 1 base at V and 7 bases at J, with 17 bases between the two ends. Germline CDR1 SNHLY, CDR2 FYNNEI. The CDR3 consists of 15 residues. The CDR3 sequence: CASSEGGDGTEEQYF. The DNA for the CDR3 is TGTGCCAGCAGTGAAGGGGGGGACGGAACCGAGGAGCAGTACTTC.

This clonotype was recorded many times. The chain combines TRBV7-9 with TRBJ2-3; 7 bases match TRBD2. The CDR3 is 13 residues long. The V gene's germline CDR1 is SEHNR and CDR2 FQNEAQ (reference sequence). With 5 bases clipped from V and 5 bases from J, the junction kept 4 bases outside the gene matches. The CDR3 here is CASSLGGEDTQYF. CDR3 nucleotides: TGTGCCAGCAGCCTGGGGGGGGAAGATACGCAGTATTTT. Looking up the rest from reference TRBV7-9 and TRBJ2-3 gives the full variable domain: DTGVSQNPRHKITKRGQNVTFRCDPISEHNRLYWYRQTLGQGPEFLTYFQNEAQLEKSRLLSDRFSAERPKGSFSTLEIQRTEQGDSAMYLCASSLGGEDTQYFGPGTRLTVL.

Many counts were recorded for this clonotype. The rearrangement joins TRBV19 to TRBJ2-3, with a possible D match to TRBD2 (6 bases). The CDR3 consists of 15 residues. Trimming left V 1 base short and J 6 bases short, with 14 bases between. CDR1 is LNHDA, CDR2 SQIVND, per germline (reference sequence). Here the CDR3 reads CASSIAGLRPDTQYF. CDR3 nucleotide sequence: TGTGCCAGTAGTATAGCAGGACTACGCCCCGATACGCAGTATTTT.

A few counts support this clonotype. This chain joins TRBV7-3 and TRBJ2-5, with a possible D match to TRBD2 (5 bases). CDR1 SGHTA and CDR2 FQGTGA come from the germline V gene. Trimming pared 2 bases from V and 4 bases from J, leaving 17 bases between. The CDR3 has 16 amino acids. The CDR3 spells CASSLDFSGVRETQYF. The DNA of the CDR3 is TGTGCCAGCAGCTTAGATTTCTCCGGGGTCAGAGAGACCCAGTACTTC.

This clonotype was observed at least ten times. The genes are TRBV5-1 and TRBJ1-1; no clear D gene. The CDR3 loop spans 14 amino acids. The germline V gene has CDR1 SGHRS and CDR2 YFSETQ. V lost 0 bases to trimming and J lost 3 bases, with 9 bases between them. The CDR3 loop is CASSLDLGYTEAFF. CDR3 nucleotide sequence: TGCGCCAGCAGCTTGGATCTAGGGTACACTGAAGCTTTCTTT.

This clonotype was picked up one time. A far bigger clonotype differs at one base, so this is likely a read error. The rearrangement uses TRBV2 and TRBJ2-1; 13 bases are shared with TRBD2. The CDR3 runs to 16 residues. Germline lookup yields CDR1 SNHLY and CDR2 FYNNEI. The CDR3 coding sequence is TGTGCCAGCAGTGAGAGGACTAGCGGGGGTTACAATGAGCAGCTCTTC. It codes for CASSERTSGGYNEQLF.

Ten or more counts support this clonotype. The chain joins TRBV9 to TRBJ2-7; D may be TRBD1 or TRBD2 (5 bases each). The CDR3 loop spans 14 amino acids. V lost 0 bases and J lost 0, with 7 bases in between. The V gene's germline CDR1 is SGDLS and CDR2 YYNGEE. The CDR3 sequence: CASSVGGSSYEQYF. The CDR3 bases are TGTGCCAGCAGCGTAGGGGGGAGCTCCTACGAGCAGTACTTC.

In this sample, this clonotype turned up many times. This rearrangement joins TRBV3-1 to TRBJ2-7; D remains unclear. V lost 2 bases and J 7 bases, leaving 12 bases between the germline ends. CDR1 and CDR2 from the germline V gene are LGHDT and YNNKEL (reference sequence). This CDR3 has 13 residues. CDR3 amino acids: CASSQPGSWEQYF. CDR3 DNA: TGTGCCAGCAGCCAACCCGGGTCTTGGGAGCAGTACTTC.

The sample holds many counts of this clonotype. The chain couples TRBV29-1 to TRBJ2-1, with TRBD2 matching 9 bases. The CDR3 spans 14 residues. CDR1 SQVTM and CDR2 ANQGSEA come from the germline V gene. V was pared by 4 bases and J by 4 bases, with 5 bases of the junction left unmatched. CDR3 loop: CSVVRLAGYNEQFF. The CDR3 region has the DNA TGCAGCGTTGTTCGGCTAGCGGGATACAATGAGCAGTTCTTC.

This clonotype was counted ten times or more. This chain links TRBV10-3 with TRBJ1-5, with D unclear. Germline-derived CDR1 and CDR2 are ENHRY and SYGVKD. The ends were cut back, 4 bases at V and 5 bases at J, with 12 bases in the middle. The CDR3 is made up of 14 amino acids. The CDR3 DNA reads as TGTGCCATCAGTGGAGATCACCTCCATCAGCCCCAGCATTTT. Amino acids: CAISGDHLHQPQHF.

This clonotype was detected ten times or more. The chain recombines TRBV6-5 with TRBJ2-1, with D uncertain. Germline values: CDR1 MNHEY, CDR2 SVGAGI. This CDR3 is built from 14 residues. V gave up 6 bases and J gave up 9 bases, with 18 bases separating them. This CDR3 reads CASSLLLRPLEQFF. As DNA, the CDR3 is TGTGCCAGCAGCCTGCTGCTTCGTCCTCTTGAGCAGTTCTTC.

This clonotype was detected a few times. The V and J genes are TRBV9 and TRBJ2-7, with 7 bases aligning to TRBD1. V lost 4 bases to trimming and J lost 6 bases; unmatched junction nucleotides: 4. The CDR3 has 12 amino acids. The V gene's germline CDR1 is SGDLS and CDR2 YYNGEE. Here the CDR3 DNA reads TGTGCCAGCAGCTACACAGGGGCCGAGCAGTACTTC. Its protein is CASSYTGAEQYF.

This clonotype was picked up many times. The chain joins TRBV19 to TRBJ2-2, with D perhaps TRBD1 (6 bases). The ends were cut back, 3 bases at V and 3 bases at J, with 14 bases in the middle. This CDR3 is 16 amino acids long. The V gene's germline CDR1 is LNHDA and CDR2 SQIVND (reference sequence). The DNA of the CDR3 is TGTGCCAGTAGTATGAGGCAGGGGAGTTACACCGGGGAGCTGTTTTTT. This gives the protein CASSMRQGSYTGELFF.

This clonotype appeared many times. This chain connects TRBV14 to TRBJ2-7; D may be TRBD2 (6 bases). The V and J ends lost 8 bases and 0 bases respectively, with 14 bases between them. CDR1 and CDR2 from the germline V gene are SGHDN and FVKESK. The CDR3 length is 14 residues. This CDR3 reads CASGGDGDSYEQYF. CDR3 DNA sequence: TGTGCCAGCGGAGGGGATGGGGACTCCTACGAGCAGTACTTC. The full variable domain, rest sourced from reference TRBV14 and TRBJ2-7, is EAGVTQFPSHSVIEKGQTVTLRCDPISGHDNLYWYRRVMGKEIKFLLHFVKESKQDESGMPNNRFLAERTGGTYSTLKVQPAELEDSGVYFCASGGDGDSYEQYFGPGTRLTVT.

This clonotype appeared many times. The chain uses TRBV6-1 and TRBJ2-7; TRBD1 matches 9 bases. Germline trimming cut 3 bases from V and 6 bases from J; bases unmatched to any gene: 12. The CDR3 contains 16 residues. Germline V lookup: CDR1 MNHNS, CDR2 SASEGT. Here the CDR3 reads CASSDPGQGGSGEQYF. The CDR3 bases are TGTGCCAGCAGTGACCCGGGACAGGGCGGTTCGGGCGAGCAGTACTTC.

This clonotype was recorded a few times. The chain recombines TRBV10-2 with TRBJ2-3, with 10 bases fitting TRBD2. This CDR3 region has 15 residues. Trimming removed 7 bases from V and 2 bases from J; junction bases left unmatched: 6. CDR1 is WSHSY, CDR2 SAAADI, per germline. The CDR3 sequence is CASKGLAENTDTQYF. DNA of the CDR3: TGCGCCAGCAAAGGACTAGCGGAAAACACAGATACGCAGTATTTT.

This clonotype was observed many times. The chain links TRBV2 to TRBJ2-7; D unresolved. The V end lost 6 bases, the J end lost 2 bases, and 14 bases lay between the germline ends. This CDR3 region has 14 residues. CDR1 is SNHLY, CDR2 FYNNEI, per germline. This CDR3 is CASSPPENTYEQYF. For the CDR3, the DNA is TGTGCCAGCAGCCCGCCGGAAAATACCTACGAGCAGTACTTC.

Concerning this clonotype itself: This likely traces to a read error, being one base from a far larger clone. CDR3 DNA sequence: TGTGCCAGCAGCCCCGATGAAACGTACGAGCAGTTCTTC. This translates into CASSPDETYEQFF. This rearrangement joins TRBV7-6 to TRBJ2-1; D uncertain. CDR3 length: 13 residues. V gave up 5 bases and J gave up 10 bases, with 15 bases separating them. CDR1 SGHVS and CDR2 FNYEAQ come from the germline V gene.